Listed here are 24 T cell receptor beta chains from one sample, sequenced in a study of blood T cell repertoires in COVID-19. This table comes from immunoSEQ multiplex PCR, and its TCRdb copy is limited to in-frame clones, with some not included. The sample lists around 200,000 clones; 87% were seen once. The sequenced material came from peripheral blood. The receptors shown here come from a woman aged 18-29 years who had recovered from COVID-19.

This chain links TRBV2 with TRBJ2-3; D perhaps matches TRBD1 (6 bases). The V end lost 6 bases, the J end lost 1 base, and 14 bases lay between the germline ends. Germline assignment: CDR1 SNHLY and CDR2 FYNNEI. This CDR3 is 15 amino acids long. Here the CDR3 reads CASSPDRSGTDTQYF. CDR3 DNA sequence: TGTGCCAGCAGCCCCGACAGGTCTGGCACAGATACGCAGTATTTT.

CDR3 protein: CSVEGSQHFSTDTQYF. CDR3 coding DNA: TGCAGCGTTGAGGGCTCACAGCACTTTAGCACAGATACGCAGTATTTT. This chain connects TRBV29-1 to TRBJ2-3; unclear D gene. V was clipped by 3 bases and J by 0 bases, with 16 bases between them. CDR1 SQVTM and CDR2 ANQGSEA come from the germline V gene. The CDR3 is made up of 16 amino acids.

The rearrangement joins TRBV20-1 to TRBJ2-1, with 11 nucleotides matching TRBD2. Unmatched junction bases numbered 7, after V lost 3 bases and J lost 6 bases. CDR1 and CDR2 (germline): DFQATT, SNEGSKA (reference sequence). This CDR3 region has 15 residues. CDR3 DNA: TGCAGTGCTAGTGTAGCGGGAGGGCCAATCAATGAGCAGTTCTTC. Translated, it gives CSASVAGGPINEQFF.

This clone was seen only a few times. J is TRBJ1-1 and V is TRBV5-1; possible D gene TRBD1, 6 bases. The V gene lost 4 bases and the J gene lost 0 bases, with 10 bases spanning the gap. The CDR3 covers 14 residues. Germline CDR1 reads SGHRS; CDR2 reads YFSETQ. CDR3 amino acids: CASSLGTLNTEAFF. CDR3 nucleotides: TGCGCCAGCAGCCTTGGGACATTGAACACTGAAGCTTTCTTT.

This clone was counted only a few times. This chain joins TRBV19 and TRBJ1-3; D is unresolved. The CDR3 runs 13 residues. Germline V gene lookup returns CDR1 LNHDA and CDR2 SQIVND (reference sequence). V shed 5 bases and J shed 0 bases, with 5 bases lying between them. Written as DNA, the CDR3 is TGTGCCAGTAGTCCTTACTCTGGAAACACCATATATTTT. Encoded protein: CASSPYSGNTIYF.

The gene calls are TRBV5-6 and TRBJ1-3; TRBD1 matches at 7 bases. The CDR3 loop spans 16 amino acids. Germline V CDR1 and CDR2: SGHDT, YYEEEE. V shed 4 bases, J shed 2 bases, and the junction held 9 bases outside the gene matches. The CDR3 is CASSGTVSSTGNTIYF. The CDR3 DNA is TGTGCCAGCAGCGGGACAGTATCGTCAACTGGAAACACCATATATTTT.

The V gene is TRBV9, the J gene TRBJ2-3; D gene ambiguous. The V end lost 0 bases, the J end lost 4 bases, and 12 bases lay between the germline ends. The CDR3 is made up of 15 amino acids. Germline V gene data show CDR1 as SGDLS and CDR2 as YYNGEE. The CDR3 DNA reads TGTGCCAGCAGCGTAGGAGGTAGCAAGGCAGATACGCAGTATTTT. Amino acids: CASSVGGSKADTQYF.

In its sample, this clone was seen once. Other DNA sequences in this sample translate to the same CDR3. The chain recombines TRBV6-2 or TRBV6-3 with TRBJ2-7; D might be TRBD2 (7 bases). Germline CDR1 and CDR2: MNHEY and SVGEGT. CDR3 length: 14 residues. Trimming removed 0 bases at V and 2 bases at J, with 8 bases between. This chain's CDR3 is CASSYSGGPYEQYF. In DNA form, the CDR3 reads TGTGCCAGCAGTTACTCCGGGGGGCCCTACGAGCAGTACTTC.

CDR3 sequence: CSVGQGSSGYTF. The CDR3 nucleotides read TGCAGCGTCGGACAGGGTTCTTCTGGCTACACCTTC. V gene TRBV29-1 combines with J gene TRBJ1-2; 8 bases align to TRBD1. Germline V gene lookup returns CDR1 SQVTM and CDR2 ANQGSEA. The CDR3 runs to 12 residues. J lost 7 bases, V lost 6 bases, and 7 bases had no gene match.

The V call is TRBV27, the J call TRBJ2-1; 9 bases are shared with TRBD2. The CDR3 is made up of 14 amino acids. Trimming cost V 2 bases and J 6 bases; bases outside gene matches: 2. Germline CDR1 MNHEY, CDR2 SMNVEV (reference sequence). The DNA of the CDR3 is TGTGCCAGCAGTTTAGCGGGAGGGATCAATGAGCAGTTCTTC. This gives the protein CASSLAGGINEQFF.

This clone has a single count. The CDR3 DNA sequence: TGTGCCAGCAGTCCTCGTATCGGCTACACCTTC. Protein product: CASSPRIGYTF. J is TRBJ1-2 and V is TRBV28; no firm D call. Germline V lookup: CDR1 MDHEN, CDR2 SYDVKM. Trimming took off 5 bases at V and 8 bases at J, with 9 bases between the two ends. CDR3 length: 11 residues.

The CDR3 nucleotides are TGTGCCAGCAGCTCCGCAGGGGTGGGCAATCAGCCCCAGCATTTT. Translation: CASSSAGVGNQPQHF. The chain joins TRBV7-8 to TRBJ1-5; D possibly corresponds to TRBD1 (6 bases). Germline-derived CDR1 and CDR2 are SGHVS and FQNEAQ. The V and J ends lost 4 bases and 2 bases respectively, with 12 bases between them. The CDR3 is made up of 15 amino acids.

The chain is built from TRBV7-8 and TRBJ2-7; D remains ambiguous. Germline-derived CDR1 and CDR2 are SGHVS and FQNEAQ. This CDR3 is built from 13 residues. V was shortened by 3 bases and J by 3 bases, with 9 bases between the two germline ends. The CDR3 protein is CASSFEEIYEQYF. CDR3 nucleotide sequence: TGTGCCAGCAGCTTTGAGGAGATCTACGAGCAGTACTTC.

The V gene is TRBV11-2, the J gene TRBJ2-1; no clear D. This CDR3 spans 11 amino acids. V was shortened by 7 bases and J by 6 bases, with 7 bases between the two germline ends. The germline V gene encodes CDR1 SGHAT and CDR2 FQNNGV. The CDR3 region is CASTTGNEQFF. The CDR3 DNA is TGTGCCAGCACCACCGGCAATGAGCAGTTCTTC.

Comments on this clone: This likely traces to a read error, being one base from a far larger clone. V is TRBV5-1 and J is TRBJ1-3; 7 bases are shared with TRBD1. The J segment lost 0 bases and the V segment lost 3 bases, leaving 0 bases of the junction unmatched. The CDR3 totals 14 residues. Germline CDR1 reads SGHRS; CDR2 reads YFSETQ. The CDR3 region is CASSWDSSGNTIYF. In nucleotides, the CDR3 is TGCGCCAGCAGCTGGGACAGCTCTGGAAACACCATATATTTT.

The chain employs TRBV7-9 and TRBJ2-1; 10 bases are shared with TRBD1. Germline assignment: CDR1 SEHNR and CDR2 FQNEAQ (reference sequence). The CDR3 is 18 residues long. Germline trimming cut 5 bases from V and 5 bases from J; bases unmatched to any gene: 15. CDR3 nucleotide sequence: TGTGCCAGCAGCCAGAGGAGAGGTGACAGGGGGCGAGACAATGAGCAGTTCTTC. Protein sequence: CASSQRRGDRGRDNEQFF.

Concerning this clone: The sample contains more than one DNA sequence encoding this CDR3. CDR3 protein: CASSSDRDQPQHF. CDR3 sequence (DNA): TGTGCCAGCTCATCGGACAGGGATCAGCCCCAGCATTTT. The chain recombines TRBV18 with TRBJ1-5, with TRBD1 identical over 8 bases. Per germline, CDR1 KGHSH and CDR2 LQKENI. There are 13 residues in the CDR3. Germline trimming cut 5 bases from V and 5 bases from J; bases unmatched to any gene: 2.

The V gene is TRBV2, the J gene TRBJ2-3; maybe TRBD2 (5 bases). The CDR3 runs to 16 residues. Germline V gene lookup returns CDR1 SNHLY and CDR2 FYNNEI. The germline V and J ends were trimmed by 2 bases and 0 bases, with 12 bases remaining between them. The chain's CDR3 is CASSEITRLSTDTQYF. In DNA form, the CDR3 reads TGTGCCAGCAGTGAAATAACTAGGCTAAGCACAGATACGCAGTATTTT.

Worth noting for this clone: At one boundary the junction diverges from the germline segment, which might be a read error. The V gene is TRBV29-1, the J gene TRBJ2-3; no clear D gene. Germline CDR1 reads SQVTM; CDR2 reads ANQGSEA. This CDR3 has 11 amino acids. CDR3: CSLEATDTQYF. CDR3 DNA sequence: TGCAGCCTTGAGGCCACAGATACGCAGTATTTT.

The rearrangement joins TRBV19 to TRBJ1-1; D ambiguous. Germline V gene data show CDR1 as LNHDA and CDR2 as SQIVND (reference sequence). Trimming removed 5 bases from V and 4 bases from J, with 8 bases in between. The CDR3 covers 12 residues. CDR3: CASSLAGTEAFF. CDR3 nucleotides: TGTGCCAGTAGTTTGGCGGGCACTGAAGCTTTCTTT.

CDR3: CASSLGVTGAADTQYF. Here the CDR3 DNA reads TGTGCCAGCAGCTTAGGGGTGACAGGGGCGGCAGATACGCAGTATTTT. This chain links TRBV11-2 with TRBJ2-3; TRBD1 matches at 8 bases. Germline V gene sequence: CDR1 SGHAT, CDR2 FQNNGV. The CDR3 spans 16 residues. Unmatched junction bases numbered 7, after V lost 1 base and J lost 4 bases.

V is TRBV10-2 and J is TRBJ2-3; no reliable D call. The CDR3 is made up of 15 amino acids. Trimming pared 0 bases from V and 1 base from J, leaving 8 bases between. Germline CDR1 is WSHSY and CDR2 is SAAADI. The CDR3 reads CASSESSQGTDTQYF. CDR3 bases: TGCGCCAGCAGTGAGTCTAGCCAAGGCACAGATACGCAGTATTTT.

This chain links TRBV5-1 with TRBJ1-1; D is unclear. The germline V gene has CDR1 SGHRS and CDR2 YFSETQ. The CDR3 extends over 12 amino acids. Deletions cut 4 bases from V and 7 bases from J, with 11 bases between. The CDR3 loop is CASSLGGYEAFF. CDR3 DNA: TGCGCCAGCAGCCTCGGTGGTTATGAAGCTTTCTTT.

The CDR3 region is CASSFLSSKNIQYF. The CDR3 nucleotides are TGTGCCAGCAGCTTTTTGTCGTCCAAAAACATTCAGTACTTC. The rearrangement uses TRBV5-6 and TRBJ2-4, with D uncertain. Germline-derived CDR1 and CDR2 are SGHDT and YYEEEE. The CDR3 spans 14 residues. V shed 2 bases and J shed 2 bases, with 8 bases lying between them.